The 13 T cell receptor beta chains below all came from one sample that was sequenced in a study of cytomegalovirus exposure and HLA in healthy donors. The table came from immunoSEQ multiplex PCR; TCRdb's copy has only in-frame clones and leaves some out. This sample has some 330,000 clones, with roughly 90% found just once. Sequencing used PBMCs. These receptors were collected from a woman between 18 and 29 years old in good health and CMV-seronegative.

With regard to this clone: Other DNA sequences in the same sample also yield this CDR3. DNA of the CDR3: TGTGCCTGGAGTAGGGACAGGGACGGCGAGCAGTACTTC. Its protein product is CAWSRDRDGEQYF. The V gene is TRBV30, the J gene TRBJ2-7, with TRBD1 matching over 9 bases. Germline values: CDR1 GTSNPN, CDR2 SVGIG (reference sequence). There are 13 residues in the CDR3. V was clipped by 2 bases and J by 6 bases; unmatched bases: 5.

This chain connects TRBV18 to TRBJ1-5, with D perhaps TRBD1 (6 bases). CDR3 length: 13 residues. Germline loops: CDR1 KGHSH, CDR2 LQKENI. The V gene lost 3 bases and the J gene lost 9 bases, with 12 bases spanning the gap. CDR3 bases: TGTGCCAGCTCACCGGGACAAGATGGGCCCCAGCATTTT. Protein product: CASSPGQDGPQHF.

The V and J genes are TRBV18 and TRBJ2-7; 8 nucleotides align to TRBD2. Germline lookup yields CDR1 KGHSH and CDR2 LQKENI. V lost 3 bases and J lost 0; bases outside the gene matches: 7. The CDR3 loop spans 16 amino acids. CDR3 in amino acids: CASSPRASGYSYEQYF. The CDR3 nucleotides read TGTGCCAGCTCACCCCGGGCTAGCGGGTACTCCTACGAGCAGTACTTC.

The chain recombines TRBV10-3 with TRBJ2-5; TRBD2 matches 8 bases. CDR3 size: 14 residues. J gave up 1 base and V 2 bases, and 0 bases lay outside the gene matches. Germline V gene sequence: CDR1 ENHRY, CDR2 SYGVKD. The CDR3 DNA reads TGTGCCATCAGTGAGGGGACTAGCCAAGAGACCCAGTACTTC. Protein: CAISEGTSQETQYF.

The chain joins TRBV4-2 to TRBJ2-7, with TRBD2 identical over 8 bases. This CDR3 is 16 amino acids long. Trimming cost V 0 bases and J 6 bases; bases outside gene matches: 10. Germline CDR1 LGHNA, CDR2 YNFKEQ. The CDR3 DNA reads TGTGCCAGCAGCCAAGATGGGGGACTAGTAACGGCCGAGCAGTACTTC. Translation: CASSQDGGLVTAEQYF.

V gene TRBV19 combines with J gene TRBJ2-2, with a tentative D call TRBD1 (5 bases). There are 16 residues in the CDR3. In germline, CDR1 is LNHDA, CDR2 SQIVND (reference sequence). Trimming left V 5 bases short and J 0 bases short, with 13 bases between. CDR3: CASSVDRNSNTGELFF. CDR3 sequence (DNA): TGTGCCAGTAGTGTCGACAGAAATTCGAACACCGGGGAGCTGTTTTTT.

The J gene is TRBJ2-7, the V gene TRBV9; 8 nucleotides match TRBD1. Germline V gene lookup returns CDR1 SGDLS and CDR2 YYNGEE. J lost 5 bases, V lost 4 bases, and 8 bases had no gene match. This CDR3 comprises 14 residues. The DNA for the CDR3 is TGTGCCAGCAGCTTCTCGGACAGGGACCACGAGCAGTACTTC. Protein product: CASSFSDRDHEQYF.

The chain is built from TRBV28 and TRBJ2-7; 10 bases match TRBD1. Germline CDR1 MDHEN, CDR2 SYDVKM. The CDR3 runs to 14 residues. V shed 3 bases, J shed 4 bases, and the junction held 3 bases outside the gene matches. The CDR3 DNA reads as TGTGCCAGCAGTTTCTGGGACAGGGGTTACGAGCAGTACTTC. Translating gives CASSFWDRGYEQYF.

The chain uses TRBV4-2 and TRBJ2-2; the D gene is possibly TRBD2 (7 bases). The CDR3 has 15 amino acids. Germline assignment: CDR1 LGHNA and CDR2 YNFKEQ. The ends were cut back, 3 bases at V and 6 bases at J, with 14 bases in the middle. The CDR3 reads CASSQGQGRAGELFF. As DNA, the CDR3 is TGTGCCAGCAGCCAGGGGCAGGGGAGGGCCGGGGAGCTGTTTTTT.

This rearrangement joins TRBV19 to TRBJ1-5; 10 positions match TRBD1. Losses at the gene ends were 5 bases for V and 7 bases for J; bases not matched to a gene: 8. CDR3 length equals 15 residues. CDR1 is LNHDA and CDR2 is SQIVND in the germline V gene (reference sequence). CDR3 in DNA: TGTGCCAGTAGTCCCGTGGACAGGGGGGACCAGCCCCAGCATTTT. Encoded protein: CASSPVDRGDQPQHF.

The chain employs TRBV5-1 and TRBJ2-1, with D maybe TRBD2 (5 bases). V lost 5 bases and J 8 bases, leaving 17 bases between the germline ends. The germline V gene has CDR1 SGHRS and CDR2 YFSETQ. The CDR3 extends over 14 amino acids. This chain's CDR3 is CASRGLTWVDEQFF. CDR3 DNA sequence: TGCGCCAGCAGAGGACTGACTTGGGTAGATGAGCAGTTCTTC.

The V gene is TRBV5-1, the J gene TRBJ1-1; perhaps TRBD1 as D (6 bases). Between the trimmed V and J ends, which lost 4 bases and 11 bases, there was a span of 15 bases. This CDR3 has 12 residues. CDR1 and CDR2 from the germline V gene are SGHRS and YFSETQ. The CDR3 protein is CASSTGQFEAFF. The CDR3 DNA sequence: TGCGCCAGCAGCACCGGACAGTTTGAGGCTTTCTTT.

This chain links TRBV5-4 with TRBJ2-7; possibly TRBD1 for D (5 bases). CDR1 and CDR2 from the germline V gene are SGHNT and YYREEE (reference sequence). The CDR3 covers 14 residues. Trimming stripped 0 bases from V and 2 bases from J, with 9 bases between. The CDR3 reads CASSLGTQPYEQYF. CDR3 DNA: TGTGCCAGCAGCTTGGGGACACAACCCTACGAGCAGTACTTC.